The 28 T cell receptor beta chains below all came from one sample that was sequenced in a study of blood T cell repertoires in COVID-19. Clones were sequenced by immunoSEQ multiplex PCR, and TCRdb holds only the in-frame ones, with some missing. The sample comprises roughly 190,000 clones, 80% of which are singletons, and about 6.9% rests with the top ten. The sample was peripheral blood. The receptors shown here come from a man in his sixties with acute or convalescent COVID-19.

There are a few counts of this clone. Other DNA sequences in the same sample also yield this CDR3. This chain links TRBV27 with TRBJ1-2, with D hard to call. The germline V gene has CDR1 MNHEY and CDR2 SMNVEV (reference sequence). V dropped 6 bases and J dropped 5 bases, with 13 bases sitting between them. The CDR3 is 13 amino acids. The CDR3 sequence is CASSSPRGYGYTF. In nucleotides, the CDR3 is TGTGCCAGCAGCTCCCCCCGGGGATATGGCTACACCTTC.

This chain uses TRBV10-3 with TRBJ1-2; D unclear. Germline V gene sequence: CDR1 ENHRY, CDR2 SYGVKD. CDR3 size: 14 residues. Trimming pared 3 bases from V and 6 bases from J, leaving 14 bases between. The CDR3 sequence: CAISERGREDGYTF. In DNA form, the CDR3 reads TGTGCCATCAGTGAACGGGGAAGGGAGGATGGCTACACCTTC.

This clone was recorded once. This chain joins TRBV2 and TRBJ1-2, with TRBD1 matching over 9 bases. This CDR3 is 13 amino acids long. J gave up 4 bases and V 4 bases, and 1 base lay outside the gene matches. Germline V lookup: CDR1 SNHLY, CDR2 FYNNEI. CDR3 region: CASSAGQGYGYTF. The CDR3 DNA sequence: TGTGCCAGCAGTGCGGGACAGGGCTATGGCTACACCTTC.

The chain is built from TRBV2 and TRBJ2-3, with 7 bases lining up with TRBD2. The CDR3 consists of 15 residues. V gave up 6 bases and J gave up 4 bases; unmatched junction bases: 10. Germline CDR1 is SNHLY and CDR2 is FYNNEI. CDR3 bases: TGTGCCAGCAGGGGGGACTACCGAAGGGCAGATACGCAGTATTTT. Translating gives CASRGDYRRADTQYF.

The chain has TRBV6-2 or TRBV6-3 and TRBJ1-6; tentative D call: TRBD1 (6 bases). Per the germline V gene, CDR1 is MNHEY and CDR2 is SVGEGT. Trimming cost V 4 bases and J 11 bases, with 15 bases left between them. The CDR3 runs 14 residues. CDR3 protein: CASSSGTPSPPLHF. CDR3 DNA: TGTGCCAGCAGTTCCGGGACACCTTCACCACCCCTCCACTTT.

The rearrangement joins TRBV7-2 to TRBJ1-4; D call uncertain. This CDR3 contains 12 residues. Germline CDR1 SGHTA, CDR2 FQGNSA. Between the trimmed V and J ends, which lost 5 bases and 7 bases, there was a span of 8 bases. CDR3 coding DNA: TGTGCCAGCAGCCCGCAGTCTGAAAAACTGTTTTTT. Amino acid sequence: CASSPQSEKLFF.

The rearrangement joins TRBV3-1 (or the pseudogene TRBV3-2) to TRBJ2-1; D unclear. The CDR3 runs to 13 residues. The germline V gene has CDR1 LGHDT and CDR2 YNNKEL (reference sequence). Trimming removed 0 bases at V and 8 bases at J, with 8 bases between. CDR3 region: CASSQDRFHEQFF. As DNA, the CDR3 is TGTGCCAGCAGCCAAGACAGGTTCCATGAGCAGTTCTTC.

V is TRBV10-3 and J is TRBJ2-7; 9 bases fit TRBD2. CDR1 is ENHRY, CDR2 SYGVKD, per germline. The junction had 7 bases not matched to a gene; V was cut back by 4 bases and J by 3 bases. This CDR3 region has 15 residues. The CDR3 DNA reads as TGTGCCATCAGTGGAGGGACTAGCCGGGTCTACGAGCAGTACTTC. Amino acids: CAISGGTSRVYEQYF.

V is TRBV4-2 and J is TRBJ2-7; 11 bases agree with TRBD2. Germline CDR1 reads LGHNA; CDR2 reads YNFKEQ. V lost 10 bases and J lost 4; bases outside the gene matches: 6. The CDR3 has 13 residues. The CDR3 is CATRLAGMYEQYF. In nucleotides, the CDR3 is TGTGCCACCAGACTAGCGGGAATGTACGAGCAGTACTTC.

The chain employs TRBV29-1 and TRBJ1-2; 8 positions agree with TRBD1. The CDR3 totals 13 residues. Unmatched junction bases numbered 4, after V lost 5 bases and J lost 2 bases. CDR1 is SQVTM and CDR2 is ANQGSEA in the germline V gene. CDR3 DNA sequence: TGCAGCGTTCAGACAGGGGTCAACTATGGCTACACCTTC. Translating gives CSVQTGVNYGYTF.

This chain links TRBV7-2 with TRBJ1-2; D not certain. This CDR3 region has 11 residues. V dropped 6 bases and J dropped 8 bases, with 10 bases sitting between them. The germline V gene has CDR1 SGHTA and CDR2 FQGNSA. The DNA of the CDR3 is TGTGCCAGCAGTCCGGGGTTGGGCTACACCTTC. Its protein product is CASSPGLGYTF. The whole variable domain, remainder taken from reference TRBV7-2 and TRBJ1-2, is GAGVSQSPSNKVTEKGKDVELRCDPISGHTALYWYRQSLGQGLEFLIYFQGNSAPDKSGLPSDRFSAERTGGSVSTLTIQRTQQEDSAVYLCASSPGLGYTFGSGTRLTVV.

This clone came up once. This chain uses TRBV5-3 with TRBJ1-1; the match to TRBD1 covers 8 bases. TRBV5-3 is labeled an ORF, and its function is uncertain. The CDR3 runs 14 residues. After removal of 4 bases from V and 4 bases from J, the junction contained 6 bases not matched to a gene. The CDR3 sequence is CARSTRQGSTEAFF. CDR3 coding DNA: TGTGCCAGAAGCACGAGACAGGGGAGCACTGAAGCTTTCTTT.

This sequence joins TRBV19 and TRBJ1-2; TRBD1 matches at 7 bases. Trimming took 7 bases from V and 4 from J; bases not matched to a gene: 24. Germline V CDR1 and CDR2: LNHDA, SQIVND (reference sequence). This CDR3 spans 19 amino acids. For the CDR3, the DNA is TGTGCCAGTATCTTACCCCCGAGGACAGGTCTTGAGGTCGCCTATGGCTACACCTTC. This gives the protein CASILPPRTGLEVAYGYTF.

The chain uses TRBV3-1 (or the pseudogene TRBV3-2) and TRBJ2-3; D is perhaps TRBD1 (5 bases). The CDR3 runs to 16 residues. The germline V and J ends were trimmed by 4 bases and 0 bases, with 14 bases remaining between them. Germline assignment: CDR1 LGHDT and CDR2 YNNKEL (reference sequence). The CDR3 spells CASSLPTDYSTDTQYF. Written as DNA, the CDR3 is TGTGCCAGCAGCCTCCCGACAGATTATAGCACAGATACGCAGTATTTT.

This chain links TRBV27 with TRBJ2-3; a possible D gene is TRBD1 (6 bases). With 4 bases removed from V and 1 base from J, the gap between germline ends came to 9 bases. The germline gives CDR1 MNHEY, CDR2 SMNVEV (reference sequence). The CDR3 totals 14 residues. CDR3 in amino acids: CASSSHRGTDTQYF. The CDR3 DNA follows: TGTGCCAGCAGTTCCCACAGGGGCACAGATACGCAGTATTTT.

This chain links TRBV19 with TRBJ2-3; 13 nucleotides match TRBD2. The CDR3 has 17 residues. V was clipped by 2 bases and J by 5 bases; unmatched bases: 7. Germline values: CDR1 LNHDA, CDR2 SQIVND (reference sequence). The CDR3: CASSITSGGAIQDTQYF. For the CDR3, the DNA is TGTGCCAGTAGTATAACTAGCGGGGGGGCGATTCAAGATACGCAGTATTTT.

The chain employs TRBV24-1 and TRBJ2-1; TRBD1 agrees at 10 bases. V was clipped by 0 bases and J by 4 bases; unmatched bases: 5. This CDR3 spans 17 amino acids. Germline CDR1 reads KGHDR; CDR2 reads SFDVKD. CDR3 sequence: CATSDLQGTGDYNEQFF. The CDR3 DNA reads TGTGCCACCAGTGATTTGCAAGGGACAGGGGATTACAATGAGCAGTTCTTC.

The chain recombines TRBV6-5 with TRBJ1-1, with D uncertain. V lost 4 bases and J lost 1, with 7 bases in between. This CDR3 region has 13 residues. Germline-derived CDR1 and CDR2 are MNHEY and SVGAGI. CDR3: CASSSAGNTEAFF. In DNA, the CDR3 is TGTGCCAGCAGTTCCGCCGGGAACACTGAAGCTTTCTTT.

The chain has TRBV9 and TRBJ1-5, with D maybe TRBD1 (5 bases). CDR3 length equals 13 residues. Trimming stripped 3 bases from V and 1 base from J, with 5 bases between. CDR1 and CDR2 from the germline V gene are SGDLS and YYNGEE. The CDR3 DNA reads TGTGCCAGCAGCGCAGGGAGCAATCAGCCCCAGCATTTT. It yields the protein CASSAGSNQPQHF.

This clone showed up many times. This sequence joins TRBV2 and TRBJ2-7, with TRBD2 identical over 10 bases. CDR1 SNHLY and CDR2 FYNNEI come from the germline V gene. This CDR3 region has 15 residues. V shed 6 bases, J shed 2 bases, and the junction held 7 bases outside the gene matches. In DNA form, the CDR3 reads TGTGCCAGCAGGGCACTAAGCGGGAGGGCCTACGAGCAGTACTTC. This sequence encodes CASRALSGRAYEQYF.

The chain employs TRBV19 and TRBJ1-2; 8 positions agree with TRBD1. The CDR3 runs to 17 residues. Germline CDR1 LNHDA, CDR2 SQIVND (reference sequence). V trimming: 0 bases; J trimming: 5 bases; junction bases outside the gene matches: 11. In nucleotides, the CDR3 is TGTGCCAGTAGTATAGATGGGACAGGCCCTCGAGAGTATGGCTACACCTTC. It translates to CASSIDGTGPREYGYTF.

The rearrangement joins TRBV18 to TRBJ1-5, with D unresolved. The V and J ends lost 8 bases and 5 bases respectively, with 10 bases between them. The CDR3 consists of 12 residues. Germline CDR1 and CDR2: KGHSH and LQKENI. This CDR3 is CASPLEHQPQHF. The CDR3 DNA reads as TGTGCCAGCCCCTTAGAACATCAGCCCCAGCATTTT.

The genes are TRBV10-3 and TRBJ2-1, with 7 bases that match TRBD2. The CDR3 sequence is 17 residues long. The germline V gene encodes CDR1 ENHRY and CDR2 SYGVKD. Trimming took 0 bases from V and 2 from J; bases not matched to a gene: 7. This CDR3 reads CAISESGSGLTYNEQFF. CDR3 nucleotide sequence: TGTGCCATCAGTGAGTCTGGTAGCGGGCTCACCTACAATGAGCAGTTCTTC.

This clone was seen a few times. The chain couples TRBV7-9 to TRBJ1-2; D is undetermined. The CDR3 runs 13 residues. Germline loops: CDR1 SEHNR, CDR2 FQNEAQ (reference sequence). Deletions cut 2 bases from V and 6 bases from J, with 10 bases between. This chain's CDR3 is CASSLRDTDGYTF. The CDR3, as DNA: TGTGCCAGCAGCTTACGCGACACGGATGGCTACACCTTC.

This chain connects TRBV7-2 to TRBJ1-5; 8 bases are shared with TRBD1. CDR3 length equals 13 residues. The germline gives CDR1 SGHTA, CDR2 FQGNSA. Unmatched junction bases numbered 4, after V lost 5 bases and J lost 7 bases. The CDR3 nucleotides are TGTGCCAGCAGCGACAGGGGCGAGCAGCCCCAGCATTTT. This encodes CASSDRGEQPQHF.

The genes are TRBV11-2 and TRBJ2-5; D possibly corresponds to TRBD1 (6 bases). There are 14 residues in the CDR3. Germline V gene lookup returns CDR1 SGHAT and CDR2 FQNNGV. V shed 1 base and J shed 5 bases, with 11 bases lying between them. As DNA, the CDR3 is TGTGCCAGCAGCTTAGGGGGGCGGTTTGAGACCCAGTACTTC. Protein sequence: CASSLGGRFETQYF.

The chain couples TRBV30 to TRBJ2-1; TRBD1 matches 7 bases. V lost 0 bases to trimming and J lost 6 bases; unmatched junction nucleotides: 11. This CDR3 spans 16 amino acids. Germline lookup yields CDR1 GTSNPN and CDR2 SVGIG (reference sequence). DNA of the CDR3: TGTGCCTGGAGTGTAGGTGTTGAGGGGGCAGGCAATGAGCAGTTCTTC. It translates to CAWSVGVEGAGNEQFF. The full variable domain, rest sourced from reference TRBV30 and TRBJ2-1, is SQTIHQWPATLVQPVGSPLSLECTVEGTSNPNLYWYRQAAGRGLQLLFYSVGIGQISSEVPQNLSASRPQDRQFILSSKKLLLSDSGFYLCAWSVGVEGAGNEQFFGPGTRLTVL.

The genes are TRBV7-3 and TRBJ2-3, with 12 positions matching TRBD2. J gave up 4 bases and V 1 base, and 15 bases lay outside the gene matches. The CDR3 sequence is 20 residues long. Germline CDR1 SGHTA, CDR2 FQGTGA. This CDR3 reads CASSLMATSGRGGSADTQYF. The CDR3 DNA reads TGTGCCAGCAGCTTAATGGCGACTAGCGGGAGAGGGGGATCGGCAGATACGCAGTATTTT. The whole variable domain, remainder taken from reference TRBV7-3 and TRBJ2-3, is GAGVSQTPSNKVTEKGKYVELRCDPISGHTALYWYRQSLGQGPEFLIYFQGTGAADDSGLPNDRFFAVRPEGSVSTLKIQRTERGDSAVYLCASSLMATSGRGGSADTQYFGPGTRLTVL.